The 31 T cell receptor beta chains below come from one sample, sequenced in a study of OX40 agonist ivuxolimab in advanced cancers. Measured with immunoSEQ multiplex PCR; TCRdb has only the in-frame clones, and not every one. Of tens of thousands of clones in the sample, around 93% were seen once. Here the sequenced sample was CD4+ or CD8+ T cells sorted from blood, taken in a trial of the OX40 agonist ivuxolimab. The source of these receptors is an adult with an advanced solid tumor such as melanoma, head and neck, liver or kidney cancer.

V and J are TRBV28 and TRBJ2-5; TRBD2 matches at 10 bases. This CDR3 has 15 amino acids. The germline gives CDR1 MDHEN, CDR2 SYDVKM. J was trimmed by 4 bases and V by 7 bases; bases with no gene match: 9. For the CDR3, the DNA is TGTGCCAGCAAGGCTAGCGGGAGATCACGAGAGACCCAGTACTTC. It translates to CASKASGRSRETQYF.

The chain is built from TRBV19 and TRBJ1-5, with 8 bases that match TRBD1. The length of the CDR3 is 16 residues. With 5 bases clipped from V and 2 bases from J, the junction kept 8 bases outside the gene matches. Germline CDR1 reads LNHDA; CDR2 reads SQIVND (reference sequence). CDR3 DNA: TGTGCCAGTAGTCCTTCCGGGACAGGTCGCAATCAGCCCCAGCATTTT. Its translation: CASSPSGTGRNQPQHF. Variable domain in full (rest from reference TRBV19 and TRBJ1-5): DGGITQSPKYLFRKEGQNVTLSCEQNLNHDAMYWYRQDPGQGLRLIYYSQIVNDFQKGDIAEGYSVSREKKESFPLTVTSAQKNPTAFYLCASSPSGTGRNQPQHFGDGTRLSIL.

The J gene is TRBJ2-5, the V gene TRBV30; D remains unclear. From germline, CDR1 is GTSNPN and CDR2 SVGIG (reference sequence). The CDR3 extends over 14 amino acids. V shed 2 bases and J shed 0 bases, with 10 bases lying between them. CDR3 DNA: TGTGCCTGGAGTACGAGCTACAACCAAGAGACCCAGTACTTC. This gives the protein CAWSTSYNQETQYF.

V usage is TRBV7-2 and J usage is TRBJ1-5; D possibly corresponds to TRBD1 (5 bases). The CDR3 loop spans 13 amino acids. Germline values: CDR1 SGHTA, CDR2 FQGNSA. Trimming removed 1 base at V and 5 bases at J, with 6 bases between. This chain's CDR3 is CASSLVGDQPQHF. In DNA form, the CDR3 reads TGTGCCAGCAGCTTAGTAGGGGATCAGCCCCAGCATTTT. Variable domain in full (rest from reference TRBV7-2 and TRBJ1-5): GAGVSQSPSNKVTEKGKDVELRCDPISGHTALYWYRQSLGQGLEFLIYFQGNSAPDKSGLPSDRFSAERTGGSVSTLTIQRTQQEDSAVYLCASSLVGDQPQHFGDGTRLSIL.

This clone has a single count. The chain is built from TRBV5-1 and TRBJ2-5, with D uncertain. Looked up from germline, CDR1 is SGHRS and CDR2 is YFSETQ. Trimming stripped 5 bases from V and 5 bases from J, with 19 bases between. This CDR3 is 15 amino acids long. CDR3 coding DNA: TGCGCCAGCAGACGCGAAGTGATAGTGCGGGAGACCCAGTACTTC. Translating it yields CASRREVIVRETQYF.

CDR3 loop: CASSSLAGLEQYF. CDR3 sequence (DNA): TGTGCCAGCAGCTCACTAGCGGGCCTCGAGCAGTACTTC. The rearrangement links TRBV7-2 to TRBJ2-7, with TRBD2 identical over 9 bases. Looked up from germline, CDR1 is SGHTA and CDR2 is FQGNSA. The CDR3 covers 13 residues. J was trimmed by 6 bases and V by 4 bases; bases with no gene match: 4.

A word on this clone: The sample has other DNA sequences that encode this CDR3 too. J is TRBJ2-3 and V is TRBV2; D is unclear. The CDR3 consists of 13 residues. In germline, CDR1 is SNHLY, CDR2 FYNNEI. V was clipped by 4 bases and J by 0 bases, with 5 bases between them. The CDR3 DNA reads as TGTGCCAGCAGTGCGGACAGCACAGATACGCAGTATTTT. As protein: CASSADSTDTQYF.

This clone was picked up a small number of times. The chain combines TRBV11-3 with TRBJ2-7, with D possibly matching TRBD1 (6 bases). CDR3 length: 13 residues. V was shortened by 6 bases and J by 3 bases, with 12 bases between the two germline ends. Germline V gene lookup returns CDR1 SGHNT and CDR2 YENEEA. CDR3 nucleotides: TGTGCCAGCAGTCCAGGGGCGAGCTACGAGCAGTACTTC. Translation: CASSPGASYEQYF. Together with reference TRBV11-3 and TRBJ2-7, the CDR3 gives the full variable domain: EAGVVQSPRYKIIEKKQPVAFWCNPISGHNTLYWYLQNLGQGPELLIRYENEEAVDDSQLPKDRFSAERLKGVDSTLKIQPAELGDSAVYLCASSPGASYEQYFGPGTRLTVT.

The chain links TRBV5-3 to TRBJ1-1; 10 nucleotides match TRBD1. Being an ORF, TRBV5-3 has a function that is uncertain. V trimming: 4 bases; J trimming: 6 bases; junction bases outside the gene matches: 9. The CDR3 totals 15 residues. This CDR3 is CARSARDRGVSEAFF. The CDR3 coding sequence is TGTGCCAGAAGCGCACGGGACAGGGGAGTGTCTGAAGCTTTCTTT.

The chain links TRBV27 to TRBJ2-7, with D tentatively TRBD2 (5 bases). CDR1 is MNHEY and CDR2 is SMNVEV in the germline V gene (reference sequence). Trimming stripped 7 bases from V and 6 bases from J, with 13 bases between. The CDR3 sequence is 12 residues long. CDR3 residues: CASTWRASEQYF. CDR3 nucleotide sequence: TGTGCCAGCACTTGGCGGGCTTCCGAGCAGTACTTC.

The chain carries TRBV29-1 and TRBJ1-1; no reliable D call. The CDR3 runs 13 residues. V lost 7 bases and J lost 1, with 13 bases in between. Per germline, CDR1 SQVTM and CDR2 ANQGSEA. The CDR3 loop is CSAAQSTNTEAFF. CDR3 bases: TGCAGCGCCGCACAGAGTACGAACACTGAAGCTTTCTTT.

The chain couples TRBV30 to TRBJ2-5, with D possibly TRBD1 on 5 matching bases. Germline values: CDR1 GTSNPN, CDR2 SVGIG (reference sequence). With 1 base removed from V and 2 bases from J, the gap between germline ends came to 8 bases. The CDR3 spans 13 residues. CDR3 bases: TGTGCCTGGAGTGGGGCAGGGCAAGAGACCCAGTACTTC. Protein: CAWSGAGQETQYF.

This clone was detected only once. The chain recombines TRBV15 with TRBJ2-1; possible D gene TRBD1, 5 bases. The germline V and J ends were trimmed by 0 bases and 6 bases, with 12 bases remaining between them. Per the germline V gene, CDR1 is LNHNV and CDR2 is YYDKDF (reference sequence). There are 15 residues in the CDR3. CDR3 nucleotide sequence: TGTGCCACCAGCAGAGATTGGGCCAGGGCCAATGAGCAGTTCTTC. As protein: CATSRDWARANEQFF.

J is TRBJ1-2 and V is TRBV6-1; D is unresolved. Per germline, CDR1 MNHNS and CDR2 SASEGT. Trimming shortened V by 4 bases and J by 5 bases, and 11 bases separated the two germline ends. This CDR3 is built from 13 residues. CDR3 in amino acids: CASSADGIYGYTF. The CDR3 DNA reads TGTGCCAGCAGTGCGGACGGCATTTATGGCTACACCTTC.

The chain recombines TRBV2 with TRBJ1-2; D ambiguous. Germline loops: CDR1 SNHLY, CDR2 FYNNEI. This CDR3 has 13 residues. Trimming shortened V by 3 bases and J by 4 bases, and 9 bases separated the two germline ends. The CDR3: CASSDGLAYGYTF. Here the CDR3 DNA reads TGTGCCAGCAGTGATGGGCTGGCCTATGGCTACACCTTC.

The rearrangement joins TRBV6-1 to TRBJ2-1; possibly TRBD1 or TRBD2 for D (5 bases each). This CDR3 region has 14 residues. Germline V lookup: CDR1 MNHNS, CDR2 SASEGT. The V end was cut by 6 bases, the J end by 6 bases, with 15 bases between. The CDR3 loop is CASSDGGGVNEQFF. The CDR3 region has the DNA TGTGCCAGCAGCGATGGGGGTGGGGTCAATGAGCAGTTCTTC.

The CDR3 nucleotides are TGTGCCAGCAGTTCAGCGGGAGGGCCCTACGAGCAGTACTTC. The encoded protein is CASSSAGGPYEQYF. The chain recombines TRBV28 with TRBJ2-7; 10 positions agree with TRBD2. V lost 4 bases to trimming and J lost 2 bases; unmatched junction nucleotides: 2. Germline CDR1 reads MDHEN; CDR2 reads SYDVKM. The CDR3 consists of 14 residues.

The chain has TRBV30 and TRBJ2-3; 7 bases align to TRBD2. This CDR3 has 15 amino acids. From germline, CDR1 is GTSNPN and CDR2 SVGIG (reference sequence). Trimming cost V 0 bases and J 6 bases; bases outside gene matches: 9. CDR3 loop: CAWSVGGRALDTQYF. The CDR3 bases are TGTGCCTGGAGTGTGGGGGGGAGGGCCTTGGATACGCAGTATTTT.

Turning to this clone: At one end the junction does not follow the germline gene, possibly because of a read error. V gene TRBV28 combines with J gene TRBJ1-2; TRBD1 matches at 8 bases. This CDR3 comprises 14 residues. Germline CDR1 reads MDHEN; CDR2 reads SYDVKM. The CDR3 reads CTSSPPDRVEGYTF. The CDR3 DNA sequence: TGTACCAGCAGTCCTCCGGACAGGGTGGAGGGCTACACCTTC.

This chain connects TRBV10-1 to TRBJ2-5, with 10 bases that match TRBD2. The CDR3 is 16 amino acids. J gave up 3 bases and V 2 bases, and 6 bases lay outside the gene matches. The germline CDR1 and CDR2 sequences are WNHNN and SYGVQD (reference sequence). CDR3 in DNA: TGCGCCAGCAGTGAGACGGGGCTAGCGGGGGAAGAGACCCAGTACTTC. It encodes CASSETGLAGEETQYF.

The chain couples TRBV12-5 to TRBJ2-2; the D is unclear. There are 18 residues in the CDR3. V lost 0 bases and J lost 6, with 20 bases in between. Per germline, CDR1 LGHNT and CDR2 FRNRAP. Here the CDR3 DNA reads TGTGCTAGTGGTTTGGTCGGTTTTTCTATCGAGTTTGCCGGGGAGCTGTTTTTT. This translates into CASGLVGFSIEFAGELFF. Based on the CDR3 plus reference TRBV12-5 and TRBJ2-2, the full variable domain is DARVTQTPRHKVTEMGQEVTMRCQPILGHNTVFWYRQTMMQGLELLAYFRNRAPLDDSGMPKDRFSAEMPDATLATLKIQPSEPRDSAVYFCASGLVGFSIEFAGELFFGEGSRLTVL.

CDR3 sequence (DNA): TGCAGCGTTGTGGACACAAACACAGATACGCAGTATTTT. Amino acids: CSVVDTNTDTQYF. This rearrangement joins TRBV29-1 to TRBJ2-3; D may be TRBD1 (5 bases). The CDR3 runs to 13 residues. Trimming took 4 bases from V and 2 from J, leaving 10 bases between them. Germline values: CDR1 SQVTM, CDR2 ANQGSEA.

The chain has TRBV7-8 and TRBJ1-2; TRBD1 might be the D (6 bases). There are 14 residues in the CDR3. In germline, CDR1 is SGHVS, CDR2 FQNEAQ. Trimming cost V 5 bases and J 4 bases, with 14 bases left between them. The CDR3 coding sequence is TGTGCCAGCAGCGAAGGGGGGGGCAGCTATGGCTACACCTTC. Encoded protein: CASSEGGGSYGYTF. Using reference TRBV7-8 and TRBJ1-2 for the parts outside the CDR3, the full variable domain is GAGVSQSPRYKVAKRGQDVALRCDPISGHVSLFWYQQALGQGPEFLTYFQNEAQLDKSGLPSDRFFAERPEGSVSTLKIQRTQQEDSAVYLCASSEGGGSYGYTFGSGTRLTVV.

The CDR3 DNA reads TGCAGCGTTGGGAGCGCCGGGGATACGCAGTATTTT. Translating it yields CSVGSAGDTQYF. V and J are TRBV29-1 and TRBJ2-3; D gene unclear. CDR3 length: 12 residues. Trimming cost V 4 bases and J 6 bases, with 11 bases left between them. The germline CDR1 and CDR2 sequences are SQVTM and ANQGSEA.

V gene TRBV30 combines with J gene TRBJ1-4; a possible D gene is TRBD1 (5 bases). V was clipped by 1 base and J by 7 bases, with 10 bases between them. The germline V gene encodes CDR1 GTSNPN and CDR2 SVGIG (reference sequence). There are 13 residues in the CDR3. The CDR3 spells CAWSGRGGEKLFF. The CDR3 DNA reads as TGTGCCTGGAGTGGAAGGGGCGGTGAAAAACTGTTTTTT.

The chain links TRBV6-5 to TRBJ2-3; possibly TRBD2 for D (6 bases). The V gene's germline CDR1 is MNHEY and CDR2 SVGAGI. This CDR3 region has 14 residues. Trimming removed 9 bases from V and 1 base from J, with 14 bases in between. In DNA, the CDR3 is TGTGCCAGTGGTCGAGAGCGGGGCACAGATACGCAGTATTTT. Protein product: CASGRERGTDTQYF.

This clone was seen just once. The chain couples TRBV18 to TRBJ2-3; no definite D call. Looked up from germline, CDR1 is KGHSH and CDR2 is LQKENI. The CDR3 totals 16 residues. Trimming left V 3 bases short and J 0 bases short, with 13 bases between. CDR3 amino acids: CASSPPEGISTDTQYF. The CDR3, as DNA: TGTGCCAGCTCACCCCCGGAAGGGATCAGCACAGATACGCAGTATTTT.

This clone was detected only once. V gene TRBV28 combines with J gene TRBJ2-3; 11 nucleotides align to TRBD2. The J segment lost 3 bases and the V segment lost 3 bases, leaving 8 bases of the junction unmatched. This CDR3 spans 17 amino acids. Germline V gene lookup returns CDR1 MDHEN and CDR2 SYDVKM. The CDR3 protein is CASSFPRLAGGTDTQYF. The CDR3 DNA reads TGTGCCAGCAGTTTTCCTCGGCTAGCGGGAGGAACAGATACGCAGTATTTT.

The CDR3, as DNA: TGTGCCAGTCTAGCTCGGGACAGCGGAAAGTACGAGCAGTACTTC. This sequence encodes CASLARDSGKYEQYF. The chain recombines TRBV6-1 with TRBJ2-7, with 7 nucleotides matching TRBD1. The CDR3 totals 15 residues. The V gene's germline CDR1 is MNHNS and CDR2 SASEGT. The trim removed 9 bases at V and 4 bases at J, leaving 15 bases unmatched.

The CDR3, as DNA: TGTGCCAGCAGCTTGAATTTAGGGAGGGAGGCAGGAGAGACCCAGTACTTC. Protein sequence: CASSLNLGREAGETQYF. The genes are TRBV5-8 and TRBJ2-5; 7 nucleotides line up with TRBD2. The CDR3 runs 17 residues. After removal of 1 base from V and 4 bases from J, the junction contained 13 bases not matched to a gene. Per germline, CDR1 SGHTS and CDR2 YDEGEE.

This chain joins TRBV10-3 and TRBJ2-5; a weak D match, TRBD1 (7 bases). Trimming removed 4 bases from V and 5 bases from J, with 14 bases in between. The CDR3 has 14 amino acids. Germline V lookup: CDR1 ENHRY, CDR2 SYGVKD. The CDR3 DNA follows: TGTGCCATCAGTGGGGCACAGGGGAGGGAGACCCAGTACTTC. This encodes CAISGAQGRETQYF.